This passage covers 27 T cell receptor beta chains from one sample sequenced in a study of blood T cell repertoires in COVID-19. The method was immunoSEQ multiplex PCR; TCRdb's version includes in-frame clones alone and lacks a portion of them. Here the sample spans just over 150,000 clones, 85% to 90% being singletons. Sequenced: PBMCs or T cells enriched from blood (not recorded which). Every receptor here comes from a woman in her 50s who had recovered from COVID-19.

The chain combines TRBV18 with TRBJ1-4; no clear D. This CDR3 has 13 amino acids. V lost 3 bases, J lost 4 bases, and 6 bases lay in between. From germline, CDR1 is KGHSH and CDR2 LQKENI. The CDR3 region is CASSPGVNEKLFF. The DNA of the CDR3 is TGTGCCAGCTCACCCGGGGTTAATGAAAAACTGTTTTTT.

This chain joins TRBV5-3 and TRBJ1-2; a possible D gene is TRBD1 (5 bases). TRBV5-3 is filed as an ORF, its function uncertain. The CDR3 spans 14 residues. The V and J ends lost 4 bases and 2 bases respectively, with 12 bases between them. CDR3 nucleotide sequence: TGTGCCAGAAGCATTCAGGGAGGGAACTATGGCTACACCTTC. Translated: CARSIQGGNYGYTF.

The chain uses TRBV6-2 or TRBV6-3 and TRBJ2-2; no clear D. The V gene's germline CDR1 is MNHEY and CDR2 SVGEGT. This CDR3 is built from 14 residues. With 1 base removed from V and 6 bases from J, the gap between germline ends came to 9 bases. CDR3 bases: TGTGCCAGCAGTTACTTAGTGGGCGCCGGGGAGCTGTTTTTT. This gives the protein CASSYLVGAGELFF.

This clone was found once. V gene TRBV19 combines with J gene TRBJ1-2; D is perhaps TRBD1 (5 bases). With 3 bases removed from V and 6 bases from J, the gap between germline ends came to 20 bases. The CDR3 spans 16 residues. Germline V gene data show CDR1 as LNHDA and CDR2 as SQIVND (reference sequence). CDR3 sequence: CASSMGQLSNWDGYTF. Written as DNA, the CDR3 is TGTGCCAGTAGTATGGGGCAGCTCTCTAATTGGGATGGCTACACCTTC.

This chain links TRBV5-1 with TRBJ1-1; no firm D call. Looked up from germline, CDR1 is SGHRS and CDR2 is YFSETQ. The V gene lost 4 bases and the J gene lost 0 bases, with 7 bases spanning the gap. The CDR3 is 13 residues long. In DNA form, the CDR3 reads TGCGCCAGCAGCCCCAACTTGAACACTGAAGCTTTCTTT. Translation: CASSPNLNTEAFF.

This clone appeared once. This chain connects TRBV12-3 or TRBV12-4 to TRBJ2-3; the D gene is possibly TRBD2 (5 bases). V was pared by 6 bases and J by 6 bases, with 13 bases between. CDR3 length: 13 residues. The CDR3 nucleotides read TGTGCCAGCAGCCCAGACTACTCGGATACGCAGTATTTT. This gives the protein CASSPDYSDTQYF.

The chain joins TRBV6-5 to TRBJ2-7, with 11 bases that match TRBD2. J was trimmed by 7 bases and V by 7 bases; bases with no gene match: 12. Germline V gives CDR1 MNHEY, CDR2 SVGAGI. This CDR3 is built from 15 residues. The CDR3 is CASTPRLAGGKEQYF. For the CDR3, the DNA is TGTGCCAGCACCCCCAGGCTAGCGGGGGGTAAAGAGCAGTACTTC.

The chain is built from TRBV25-1 and TRBJ1-2, with TRBD1 identical over 11 bases. Per germline, CDR1 MGHDK and CDR2 SYGVNS. The J segment lost 8 bases and the V segment lost 7 bases, leaving 9 bases of the junction unmatched. The CDR3 loop spans 14 amino acids. The CDR3 DNA reads as TGTGCCAGCACTCCGGACAGGGGGCGGGGAGGCTACACCTTC. Amino acids: CASTPDRGRGGYTF.

The V call is TRBV3-1 (or the pseudogene TRBV3-2), the J call TRBJ1-5, with TRBD1 identical over 9 bases. CDR3 length equals 16 residues. The ends lost 2 bases at V and 1 base at J; junction bases unmatched: 3. Germline V CDR1 and CDR2: LGHDT, YNNKEL (reference sequence). The CDR3 is CASSQTGQGSNQPQHF. CDR3 coding DNA: TGTGCCAGCAGCCAAACAGGACAGGGGAGCAATCAGCCCCAGCATTTT.

The chain employs TRBV6-5 and TRBJ1-2; 9 positions agree with TRBD1. V dropped 6 bases and J dropped 8; count of bases not matched to a gene: 4. The CDR3 spans 12 residues. Germline V lookup: CDR1 MNHEY, CDR2 SVGAGI. CDR3 DNA sequence: TGTGCCAGCAGGGACAGGGGTCGGGGCTACACCTTC. It translates to CASRDRGRGYTF.

This clone was seen a handful of times. V gene TRBV29-1 combines with J gene TRBJ1-6, with TRBD1 matching over 7 bases. From germline, CDR1 is SQVTM and CDR2 ANQGSEA. This CDR3 has 13 amino acids. V lost 8 bases and J lost 5; bases outside the gene matches: 6. CDR3 sequence reads: CSLGGANNSPLHF. The CDR3 bases are TGCAGCCTAGGGGGCGCTAATAATTCACCCCTCCACTTT.

The V gene is TRBV6-1, the J gene TRBJ2-7; 7 nucleotides align to TRBD1. This CDR3 has 15 residues. The trim removed 1 base at V and 3 bases at J, leaving 6 bases unmatched. Germline V gives CDR1 MNHNS, CDR2 SASEGT. Here the CDR3 DNA reads TGTGCCAGCAGTGAAGAGGGACAGACCTTCTACGAGCAGTACTTC. It specifies CASSEEGQTFYEQYF.

The genes are TRBV28 and TRBJ1-5, with TRBD1 matching 8 bases. The CDR3 spans 14 residues. The germline gives CDR1 MDHEN, CDR2 SYDVKM. Trimming took 8 bases from V and 4 from J; bases not matched to a gene: 7. The CDR3 spells CASHSGDRNQPQHF. The CDR3 DNA sequence: TGTGCCAGCCACTCCGGGGACAGGAATCAGCCCCAGCATTTT. The whole variable domain, remainder taken from reference TRBV28 and TRBJ1-5, is DVKVTQSSRYLVKRTGEKVFLECVQDMDHENMFWYRQDPGLGLRLIYFSYDVKMKEKGDIPEGYSVSREKKERFSLILESASTNQTSMYLCASHSGDRNQPQHFGDGTRLSIL.

The chain combines TRBV2 with TRBJ1-2, with 9 bases aligning to TRBD1. The CDR3 has 17 residues. Losses at the gene ends were 4 bases for V and 3 bases for J; bases not matched to a gene: 12. Germline CDR1 SNHLY, CDR2 FYNNEI. CDR3: CASSGGRGTGFDYGYTF. The CDR3 region has the DNA TGTGCCAGCAGTGGCGGCCGCGGGACAGGGTTCGACTATGGCTACACCTTC.

As for this clone: Other DNA sequences in this specimen translate into the identical CDR3. The V and J genes are TRBV18 and TRBJ1-5; tentative D call: TRBD1 (5 bases). Trimming took 3 bases from V and 4 from J, leaving 7 bases between them. CDR1 KGHSH and CDR2 LQKENI come from the germline V gene. This CDR3 comprises 13 residues. Written as DNA, the CDR3 is TGTGCCAGCTCACCTGGGGGGAATCAGCCCCAGCATTTT. As protein: CASSPGGNQPQHF.

DNA for the CDR3: TGTGCCAGCAGTACAGGGGTGAACACTGAAGCTTTCTTT. Its protein is CASSTGVNTEAFF. The chain is built from TRBV6-4 and TRBJ1-1, with 7 bases fitting TRBD1. The CDR3 loop spans 13 amino acids. The germline CDR1 and CDR2 sequences are MRHNA and SNTAGT. V lost 5 bases, J lost 0 bases, and 0 bases stayed unmatched.

The table lists this clone with a count of one. The rearrangement joins TRBV6-5 to TRBJ1-5; D is uncertain. The germline V and J ends were trimmed by 6 bases and 6 bases, with 18 bases remaining between them. Germline lookup yields CDR1 MNHEY and CDR2 SVGAGI. This CDR3 contains 15 residues. CDR3 sequence: CASSLSTVRFQPQHF. The CDR3 nucleotides are TGTGCCAGCAGCCTAAGCACAGTCAGGTTTCAGCCCCAGCATTTT.

The rearrangement links TRBV5-1 to TRBJ1-1; the D is unclear. The germline V and J ends were trimmed by 3 bases and 1 base, with 7 bases remaining between them. The CDR3 totals 13 residues. The germline V gene encodes CDR1 SGHRS and CDR2 YFSETQ. The CDR3 loop is CASSYPGNTEAFF. The CDR3 nucleotides are TGCGCCAGCAGCTACCCAGGGAACACTGAAGCTTTCTTT.

V is TRBV7-2 and J is TRBJ1-1; a weak D match, TRBD1 (5 bases). Germline loops: CDR1 SGHTA, CDR2 FQGNSA. The CDR3 consists of 14 residues. Deletions cut 5 bases from V and 1 base from J, with 11 bases between. The CDR3 region is CASSRETGNTEAFF. The CDR3 DNA follows: TGTGCCAGCAGCCGTGAAACAGGGAACACTGAAGCTTTCTTT. The whole variable domain, filled in from reference TRBV7-2 and TRBJ1-1, reads GAGVSQSPSNKVTEKGKDVELRCDPISGHTALYWYRQSLGQGLEFLIYFQGNSAPDKSGLPSDRFSAERTGGSVSTLTIQRTQQEDSAVYLCASSRETGNTEAFFGQGTRLTVV.

J is TRBJ2-3 and V is TRBV2; a weak D match, TRBD1 (6 bases). This CDR3 spans 14 amino acids. The V and J ends lost 6 bases and 6 bases respectively, with 16 bases between them. CDR1 and CDR2 (germline): SNHLY, FYNNEI. The CDR3 is CASSEQDRLDTQYF. The DNA for the CDR3 is TGTGCCAGCAGCGAGCAGGACAGATTGGATACGCAGTATTTT.

The genes are TRBV2 and TRBJ2-7; 7 nucleotides line up with TRBD1. The junction had 7 bases not matched to a gene; V was cut back by 6 bases and J by 2 bases. The germline gives CDR1 SNHLY, CDR2 FYNNEI. The CDR3 is 14 residues long. CDR3 nucleotide sequence: TGTGCCAGCAGGCATGAGGGGGCAACCTACGAGCAGTACTTC. Amino acid sequence: CASRHEGATYEQYF.

This clone has a handful of counts. The chain links TRBV4-3 to TRBJ1-2; 9 positions match TRBD1. V dropped 2 bases and J dropped 0; count of bases not matched to a gene: 4. There are 16 residues in the CDR3. Germline V CDR1 and CDR2: LGHNA, YSLEER. CDR3 protein: CASSQWGQGTNYGYTF. CDR3 sequence (DNA): TGCGCCAGCAGCCAATGGGGACAGGGTACTAACTATGGCTACACCTTC.

A remark on this clone: The sample contains more than one DNA sequence encoding this CDR3. The CDR3 protein is CASSFRGRELFF. As DNA, the CDR3 is TGTGCCAGCAGTTTCAGGGGCCGGGAGCTGTTTTTT. The J gene is TRBJ2-2, the V gene TRBV12-3 or TRBV12-4; TRBD1 is a possible D gene (6 bases). V dropped 3 bases and J dropped 9 bases, with 8 bases sitting between them. This CDR3 has 12 amino acids.

This chain connects TRBV6-6 to TRBJ1-2; 8 nucleotides align to TRBD1. The CDR3 totals 17 residues. Looked up from germline, CDR1 is MNHNY and CDR2 is SVGAGI (reference sequence). With 5 bases clipped from V and 8 bases from J, the junction kept 19 bases outside the gene matches. CDR3 DNA: TGTGCCAGCAGTCAGATTTCGATCCGACAGGGGAGTAGCGGCTACACCTTC. The encoded protein is CASSQISIRQGSSGYTF.

The chain uses TRBV11-2 and TRBJ1-2, with 7 bases matching TRBD1. The CDR3 spans 15 residues. CDR1 is SGHAT and CDR2 is FQNNGV in the germline V gene. After removal of 0 bases from V and 4 bases from J, the junction contained 5 bases not matched to a gene. Here the CDR3 DNA reads TGTGCCAGCAGCTTAGATGGAGGGGGCCCCTATGGCTACACCTTC. Amino acid sequence: CASSLDGGGPYGYTF.

Notes on this clone: The sample carries other DNA sequences with the same CDR3. This chain joins TRBV5-1 and TRBJ2-3; tentatively, D is TRBD2 (6 bases). V lost 0 bases to trimming and J lost 0 bases, with 8 bases between them. This CDR3 comprises 15 residues. Germline assignment: CDR1 SGHRS and CDR2 YFSETQ. In nucleotides, the CDR3 is TGCGCCAGCAGCTTGGCTAGCGCAAGCACAGATACGCAGTATTTT. Translation gives CASSLASASTDTQYF.

The chain couples TRBV5-6 to TRBJ2-7, with 7 bases fitting TRBD1. V trimming: 5 bases; J trimming: 3 bases; junction bases outside the gene matches: 11. From germline, CDR1 is SGHDT and CDR2 YYEEEE. There are 15 residues in the CDR3. The CDR3 DNA reads as TGTGCCAGCAGGAGAACCGGGACAGCTTTCTACGAGCAGTACTTC. Translating it yields CASRRTGTAFYEQYF. Filled out from reference TRBV5-6 and TRBJ2-7, the complete variable domain reads DAGVTQSPTHLIKTRGQQVTLRCSPKSGHDTVSWYQQALGQGPQFIFQYYEEEERQRGNFPDRFSGHQFPNYSSELNVNALLLGDSALYLCASRRTGTAFYEQYFGPGTRLTVT.